This T cell receptor (beta chain) was retrieved from a study of CD8+CD57+ T cells in acquired aplastic anemia. Study overall: On average, sorted CD4+ and CD8+ cells gave roughly 2.9 ug of DNA. Healthy donors had, on average, around 9.9 million reads for their CD4+ cells.

Germline-derived CDR1 and CDR2 are SGHTA and FQGNSA. The CDR3 runs 15 residues. Genomic DNA, the template, was used for profiling of the TCR beta VDJ and CDR3. Each CDR3 protein is one row after TCRdb ran MiXCR on the reads. The sample includes around 180,000 distinct CDR3 sequences, about 60% seen only once; the top ten take under 60%. Whole-study findings and limits: Controls did not differ significantly from patients in CD8+ Simpson's diversity.

Details on this clonotype: No antigen is known for it. At one boundary the junction diverges from the germline segment, which might be a read error.

This chain uses TRBV7-2 with TRBJ2-7; 13 bases fit TRBD2. Input material: sorted CD4+, CD8+, or CD8+CD57+ T cells (not recorded which) from PBMCs. This clonotype was obtained from a human donor in good health. CDR3 in DNA: TGCGCCAGCAGCTTCGGGACTAGCGGGGTCTACGAGCAGTACTTC. Its translation: CASSFGTSGVYEQYF.